The 27 T cell receptor beta chains in this list originate from one sample, sequenced in a study of tumor and adjacent non-tumor tissue in lung cancer. RNA was extracted from bulk tissue without any cell sorting. The library came from three nested PCR rounds adapted from ARM-PCR protocols. One entry per CDR3 protein, called by TCRdb with MiXCR from the multiplex PCR reads. The table lists around 71,000 distinct CDR3 sequences, 72% of them singletons. What was sequenced was lung tumor tissue. The receptors shown here come from a woman aged 40 to 50 with non-small cell lung cancer.

A word on this clonotype: A read error may explain this, as a much larger clone is one base away. The genes are TRBV2 and TRBJ2-7; D assignment may be TRBD1 or TRBD2 (5 bases each). Germline CDR1 and CDR2: SNHLY and FYNNEI. V was shortened by 7 bases and J by 3 bases, with 10 bases between the two germline ends. There are 12 residues in the CDR3. The CDR3 loop is CASNRDGYEQYF. For the CDR3, the DNA is TGTGCCAGCAATCGGGACGGCTACGAGCAGTACTTC.

With respect to this clonotype: One end of the junction fails to match germline, which may point to a read error. The rearrangement links TRBV20-1 to TRBJ2-7; no firm D call. Germline V lookup: CDR1 DFQATT, CDR2 SNEGSKA (reference sequence). The CDR3 length is 12 residues. The CDR3 DNA follows: TGCAGTGCTCCAGGCCCCGACCATGAGCAGTGCTTC. This sequence encodes CSAPGPDHEQCF.

Comments on this clonotype: As the CDR3 is not closed by the conserved phenylalanine or tryptophan, this likely results from a read error. The limits of the CDR3 on the DNA are not certain, so only TCRdb's listed CDR3 is given. J is TRBJ1-1 and V is TRBV6-6; the table's D call, TRBD1, has no DNA check behind it. The CDR3 is 14 residues long, ends included. Germline CDR1 MNHNY, CDR2 SVGAGI (reference sequence). The CDR3 region is CASSIQGSNTEVFL.

Notes on this clonotype: The CDR3 carries no conserved terminal phenylalanine or tryptophan, so it likely arises from a read error. The chain uses TRBV11-2 and TRBJ1-6; D might be TRBD1 (6 bases). Germline-derived CDR1 and CDR2 are SGHAT and FQNNGV. This CDR3 is built from 17 residues. Written as DNA, the CDR3 is TGTGCCAGCACGACTACTACAGGGACCCTCTATAATTCACACCTCCACTAT. The encoded protein is CASTTTTGTLYNSHLHY.

Remarks on this clonotype: An end of the junction differs from the germline gene, which may be a read error. The chain recombines TRBV6-6 with TRBJ1-1, with D possibly TRBD1 on 5 matching bases. This CDR3 contains 16 residues. Germline CDR1 and CDR2: MNHNY and SVGAGI (reference sequence). CDR3 region: CASSYSPHRTDTETFF. The DNA of the CDR3 is TGTGCTAGCAGTTACTCCCCCCACCGAACGGACACTGAAACTTTCTTT.

In the case of this clonotype: The conserved phenylalanine or tryptophan is not found at the CDR3 terminus, so this likely reflects a read error. Because the CDR3's place on the DNA is in doubt, the DNA is left out and the CDR3 is given as listed by TCRdb. V is TRBV11-2 and J is TRBJ2-1. The germline CDR1 and CDR2 sequences are SGHAT and FQNNGV. The CDR3 is 15 residues long, ends included. This CDR3 reads CASSWVGSSYNVQSL.

Concerning this clonotype: Sequence at one end of the junction differs from germline and may be a read error. This chain connects TRBV28 to TRBJ1-3; a weak D match, TRBD1 (5 bases). The CDR3 runs to 15 residues. CDR1 is MDHEN and CDR2 is SYDVKM in the germline V gene. CDR3 protein: CASKVLGGDGNIIYF. CDR3 DNA: TGTGCCAGCAAGGTATTGGGAGGGGATGGAAACATCATATATTTT.

As concerns this clonotype: Relative to the germline gene, one junction end is altered; a read error may explain this. The gene calls are TRBV7-9 and TRBJ2-7; no reliable D call. Germline lookup yields CDR1 SEHNR and CDR2 FQNEAQ (reference sequence). The CDR3 contains 12 residues. The CDR3 DNA reads as TGTGCCAGCAACTTTCGGAGCTACGAGCAGTATTTC. Amino acids: CASNFRSYEQYF.

This clonotype has just one count. Given a much more abundant clone one base away, this may be a read error. The rearrangement joins TRBV7-9 to TRBJ2-2, with 7 bases matching TRBD1. The CDR3 has 10 residues. Per the germline V gene, CDR1 is SEHNR and CDR2 is FQNEAQ (reference sequence). The CDR3 DNA is TGTGCCAGCAACACAGGGGAGCTGTTATTT. Its protein product is CASNTGELLF.

The chain carries TRBV11-2 and TRBJ2-3; 7 bases map to TRBD1. The DNA matches TRBJ1-5 better at its end, which makes the J call doubtful. This CDR3 comprises 15 residues. Looked up from germline, CDR1 is SGHAT and CDR2 is FQNNGV. The CDR3 is CASSSLGGGTDTQHF. The CDR3 DNA reads TGTGCCAGCAGTTCACTAGGGGGGGGGACAGATACGCAGCATTTT.

Turning to this clonotype: A much larger clone is a single base away; this may be a read error. V is TRBV5-1 and J is TRBJ1-1; D ambiguous. The germline V gene encodes CDR1 SGHRS and CDR2 YFSETQ. V was trimmed by 0 bases and J by 10 bases, leaving 16 bases between them. The length of the CDR3 is 14 residues. The CDR3 coding sequence is TGCGCCAGCAGCTTGGAAGTCCAGGTTACGCGAGCTTTCTTT. Its translation is CASSLEVQVTRAFF.

About this clonotype: The junction and the germline gene differ at one end; a read error may be behind it. This sequence joins TRBV11-1 and TRBJ1-2; D not resolved. The germline V gene has CDR1 SGHAT and CDR2 FQDESV (reference sequence). The CDR3 has 14 amino acids. CDR3 DNA: TGTGCCAGCAGTTTAGGCGGGTCGGCAGATGGCTACACCTTC. Protein sequence: CASSLGGSADGYTF.

About this clonotype: This sequence may be a read error, since a much larger clone differs from it by one base. V is TRBV5-1 and J is TRBJ1-1; a possible D gene is TRBD1 (6 bases). Germline V gives CDR1 SGHRS, CDR2 YFSETQ. The CDR3 length is 14 residues. The CDR3 DNA reads TGCGCCAGCAGCCGTCCGGGGGGGGCGACTGAAGGTTTCTTT. This encodes CASSRPGGATEGFF.

The genes are TRBV29-1 and TRBJ1-2; D uncertain. V was trimmed by 6 bases and J by 7 bases, leaving 9 bases between them. In germline, CDR1 is SQVTM, CDR2 ANQGSEA. This CDR3 comprises 10 residues. CDR3 sequence: CSVVSGGYTF. Written as DNA, the CDR3 is TGCAGCGTCGTATCGGGTGGCTACACCTTC.

The chain uses TRBV6-1 and TRBJ2-7; 10 nucleotides line up with TRBD2. Trimming at V came to 11 bases and at J to 3 bases, leaving 13 bases not matched to a gene. Germline-derived CDR1 and CDR2 are MNHNS and SASEGT. The CDR3 extends over 15 amino acids. Written as DNA, the CDR3 is TGTGCCGGCAAGATAACGGGACTAGCGAGCTACGAGCAGTACTTC. Residues: CAGKITGLASYEQYF.

This clonotype was seen many times. V and J are TRBV6-6 and TRBJ1-1; TRBD1 might be the D (6 bases). Germline V gives CDR1 MNHNY, CDR2 SVGAGI (reference sequence). The germline V and J ends were trimmed by 10 bases and 1 base, with 22 bases remaining between them. The CDR3 sequence is 16 residues long. CDR3 nucleotide sequence: TGTGCCACCTCAAATACGGGGGGGCTCACGAACACTGAAGCTTTCTTT. This translates into CATSNTGGLTNTEAFF.

This clonotype was picked up many times. This chain uses TRBV2 with TRBJ1-5; no definite D call. Germline values: CDR1 SNHLY, CDR2 FYNNEI. This CDR3 comprises 14 residues. V lost 2 bases and J lost 3, with 8 bases in between. DNA for the CDR3: TGTGCCAGCAGTGAACGCAGGCCCAATCAGCCCCAGCATTTT. Translating gives CASSERRPNQPQHF.

A note on this clonotype: Mismatch with germline at one junction end may stem from a read error. The J gene is TRBJ2-3, the V gene TRBV4-2, with D perhaps matching TRBD2 (6 bases). Germline V lookup: CDR1 LGHNA, CDR2 YNFKEQ. This CDR3 contains 17 residues. CDR3 region: CASSQDYGVTSTDTHYF. CDR3 DNA: TGTGCCAGCAGCCAGGATTACGGGGTTACTAGCACAGATACGCATTATTTT.

The table lists this clonotype with a few counts. This chain uses TRBV28 with TRBJ2-3; TRBD2 aligns across 8 bases. The CDR3 has 15 residues. Per germline, CDR1 MDHEN and CDR2 SYDVKM. J gave up 4 bases and V 3 bases, and 6 bases lay outside the gene matches. This chain's CDR3 is CASSLGAGEADTQYF. The CDR3 coding sequence is TGTGCCAGCAGTTTGGGAGCGGGAGAAGCAGATACGCAGTATTTT.

To note about this clonotype: Just one base apart from a much larger clone, this may be a read error. This chain uses TRBV6-2 or TRBV6-3 with TRBJ2-5; D ambiguous. CDR3 size: 15 residues. Germline CDR1 MNHEY, CDR2 SVGEGT. V lost 5 bases, J lost 1 base, and 14 bases lay in between. In nucleotides, the CDR3 is TGTGCCAGCAGTGCAGGCACCTTGTCCCAAGAGACCCAGTACTTC. Translating it yields CASSAGTLSQETQYF.

Regarding this clonotype: This may come from a read error, since a much larger clone is one base off. This chain joins TRBV5-6 and TRBJ2-1; D ambiguous. Germline V gives CDR1 SGHDT, CDR2 YYEEEE. This CDR3 region has 13 residues. The CDR3 nucleotides are TGTACCAGCAGCTTGAGTGAACCTCCTCATGAGTTCTTC. It translates to CTSSLSEPPHEFF.

This clonotype has only a few counts. Being one base from a much bigger clone, this may be a read error. This chain connects TRBV12-3 or TRBV12-4 to TRBJ1-4; no firm D call. The CDR3 contains 13 residues. CDR3 sequence: CASGLRRDEKLFF. CDR3 sequence (DNA): TGTGCCAGCGGTTTGAGGAGGGATGAAAAACTGTTTTTT.

As regards this clonotype: A read error may account for a junction end that differs from germline. V is TRBV11-2 and J is TRBJ2-7; D is uncertain. The CDR3 spans 12 residues. CDR1 and CDR2 from the germline V gene are SGHAT and FQNNGV. The CDR3 spells CPSSLTQDGQYF. The CDR3 region has the DNA TGTCCCAGCAGCTTAACCCAGGACGGGCAGTACTTT.

The chain uses TRBV28 and TRBJ2-5; TRBD2 might be the D (5 bases). The CDR3 consists of 14 residues. Trimming removed 1 base at V and 5 bases at J, with 11 bases between. The V gene's germline CDR1 is MDHEN and CDR2 SYDVKM. CDR3 amino acids: CASSLSDGSETQYF. The CDR3 coding sequence is TGTGCCAGCAGTTTATCAGATGGGAGTGAGACCCAGTACTTC.

A remark on this clonotype: At one end the junction does not follow the germline gene, possibly because of a read error. This chain connects TRBV11-2 to TRBJ1-3; TRBD1 might be the D (6 bases). Germline CDR1 and CDR2: SGHAT and FQNNGV. The CDR3 extends over 15 amino acids. The CDR3 DNA is TGTGCCAGCAGCGGACAGAGTACATCCGGAAACACCATGTATTTC. Encoded protein: CASSGQSTSGNTMYF.

For this clonotype: This CDR3 fails to terminate in the conserved phenylalanine or tryptophan, so it likely reflects a read error. No DNA is shown, since the ends of the CDR3 on it are uncertain; the CDR3 is the one TCRdb lists. The chain joins TRBV7-8 to TRBJ2-3; TRBD2, as called in the table, went unchecked against the DNA. From germline, CDR1 is SGHVS and CDR2 FQNEAQ. The CDR3 comprises 14 residues, both ends counted. CDR3 region: CASTLAGGTDTHYI.

This clonotype is a singleton in its sample. V gene TRBV7-3 combines with J gene TRBJ2-5; 7 bases line up with TRBD2. Germline V gives CDR1 SGHTA, CDR2 FQGTGA. This CDR3 has 14 residues. The J segment lost 5 bases and the V segment lost 8 bases, leaving 11 bases of the junction unmatched. The CDR3, as DNA: TGTGCCAGCGGCCCTGGGGCTAGCGGTGAGACCCAGTACTTC. It translates to CASGPGASGETQYF.